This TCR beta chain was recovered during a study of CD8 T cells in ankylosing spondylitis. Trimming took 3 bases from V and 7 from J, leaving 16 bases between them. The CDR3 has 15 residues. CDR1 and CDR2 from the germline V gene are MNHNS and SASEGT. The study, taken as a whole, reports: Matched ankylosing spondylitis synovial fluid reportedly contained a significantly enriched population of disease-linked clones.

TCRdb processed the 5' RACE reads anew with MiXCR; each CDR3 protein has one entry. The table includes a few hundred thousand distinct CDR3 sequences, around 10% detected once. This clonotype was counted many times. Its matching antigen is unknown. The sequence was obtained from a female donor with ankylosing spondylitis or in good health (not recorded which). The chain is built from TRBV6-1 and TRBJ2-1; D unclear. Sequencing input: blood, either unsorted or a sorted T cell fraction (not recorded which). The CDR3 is CASSDPWTRANEQFF. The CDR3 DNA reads TGTGCCAGCAGTGACCCGTGGACCCGAGCAAATGAGCAGTTCTTC.